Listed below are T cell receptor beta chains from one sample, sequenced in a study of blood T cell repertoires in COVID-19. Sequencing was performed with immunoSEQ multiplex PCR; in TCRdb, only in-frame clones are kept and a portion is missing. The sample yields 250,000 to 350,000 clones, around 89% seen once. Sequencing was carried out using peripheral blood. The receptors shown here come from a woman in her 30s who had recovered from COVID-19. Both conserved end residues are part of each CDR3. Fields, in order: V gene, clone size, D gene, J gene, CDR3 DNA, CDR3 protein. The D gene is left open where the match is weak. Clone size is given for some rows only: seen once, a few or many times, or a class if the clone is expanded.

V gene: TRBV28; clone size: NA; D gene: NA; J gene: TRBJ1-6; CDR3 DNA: TGTCCTTCCACGGAGTATAATTCACCCCTCCACTTT; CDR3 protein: CPSTEYNSPLHF
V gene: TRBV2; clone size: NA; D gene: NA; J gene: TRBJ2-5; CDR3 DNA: TGTGCCAGCGGCCCTAGACAAGAGACCCAGTACTTC; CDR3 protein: CASGPRQETQYF
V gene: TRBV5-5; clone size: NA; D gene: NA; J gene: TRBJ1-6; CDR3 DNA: TGTGCCAGCAGCTTGGATGAGAGGTCACCCCTCCACTTT; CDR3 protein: CASSLDERSPLHF
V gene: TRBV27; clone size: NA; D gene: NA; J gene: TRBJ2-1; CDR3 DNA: TGTGCCAGCAGTTTAGAACAGCCGAGCTCCTACAATGAGCAGTTCTTC; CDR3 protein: CASSLEQPSSYNEQFF
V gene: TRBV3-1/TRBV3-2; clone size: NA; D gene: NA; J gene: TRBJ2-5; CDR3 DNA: TGTGCCAGCAGCCTACAGGGTTCCGAGACCCAGTACTTC; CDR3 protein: CASSLQGSETQYF
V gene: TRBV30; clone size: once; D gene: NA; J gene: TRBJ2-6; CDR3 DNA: TGTGCTTTGAAGGACACAAACTCTGGGGCCAACGTCCTGACTTTC; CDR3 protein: CALKDTNSGANVLTF
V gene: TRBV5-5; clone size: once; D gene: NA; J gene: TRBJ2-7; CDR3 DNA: TGTGCCAGCAGCTTGGTGGCAAGTTACGAGCAGTACTTC; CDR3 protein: CASSLVASYEQYF
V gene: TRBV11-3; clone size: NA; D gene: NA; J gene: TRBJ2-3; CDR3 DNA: TGTGCCAGCAGCTTAGGATTAGCGGATACGCAGTATTTT; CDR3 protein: CASSLGLADTQYF
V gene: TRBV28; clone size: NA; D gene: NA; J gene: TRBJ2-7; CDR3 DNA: TGTGCCAGCAGCAACACAGAAGTACTCTCCTACGAGCAGTACTTC; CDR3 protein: CASSNTEVLSYEQYF
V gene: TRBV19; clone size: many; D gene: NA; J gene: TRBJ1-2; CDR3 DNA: TGTGCCAGTAGTATAGGGACAGTTCCAAACTACACCTTC; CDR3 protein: CASSIGTVPNYTF
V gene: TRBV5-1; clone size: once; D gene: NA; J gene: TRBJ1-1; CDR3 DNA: TGCGCCAGCAGAGGAGTGAACACTGAAGCTTTCTTT; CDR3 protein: CASRGVNTEAFF
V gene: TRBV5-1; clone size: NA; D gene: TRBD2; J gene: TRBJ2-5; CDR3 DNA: TGCGCCAGCAGCTTGGGGGCTAGCGGGGAAGAGACCCAGTACTTC; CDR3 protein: CASSLGASGEETQYF
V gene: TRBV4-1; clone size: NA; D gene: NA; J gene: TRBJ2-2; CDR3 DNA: TGCGCCAGCAGCCAAGATTTCCGTACTTCCGGGGAGCTGTTTTTT; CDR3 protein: CASSQDFRTSGELFF
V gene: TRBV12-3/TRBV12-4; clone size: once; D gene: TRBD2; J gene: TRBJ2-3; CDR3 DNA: TGTGCCAGCACCCCGGGACTAGCGGATACGCAGTATTTT; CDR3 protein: CASTPGLADTQYF
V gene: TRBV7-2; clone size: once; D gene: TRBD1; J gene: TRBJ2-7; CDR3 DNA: TGTGCCAGCAGCTTAGGTTCCTCGACAGGGGCCTACGAGCAGTACTTC; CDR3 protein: CASSLGSSTGAYEQYF
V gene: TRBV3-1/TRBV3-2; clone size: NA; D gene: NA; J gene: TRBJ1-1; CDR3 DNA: TGTGCCAGCAGCCAAGATCCCGGGAACACTGAAGCTTTCTTT; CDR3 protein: CASSQDPGNTEAFF
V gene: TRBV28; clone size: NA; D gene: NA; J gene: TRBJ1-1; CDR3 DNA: TGTGCCAGCAGTTTAGGTCAGGGGCACACTGAAGCTTTCTTT; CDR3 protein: CASSLGQGHTEAFF
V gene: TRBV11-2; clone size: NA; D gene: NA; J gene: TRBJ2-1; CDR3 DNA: TGTGCCAACAGCTCCCTGGGGGGTTCCTACAATGAGCAGTTCTTC; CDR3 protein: CANSSLGGSYNEQFF
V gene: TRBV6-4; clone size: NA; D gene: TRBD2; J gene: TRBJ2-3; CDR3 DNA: TGTGCCAGCAGTGAGGCCGGGGGGGCCGATACGCAGTATTTT; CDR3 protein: CASSEAGGADTQYF
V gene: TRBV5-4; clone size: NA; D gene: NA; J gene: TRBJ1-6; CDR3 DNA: TGTGCCAGCAGCTTGGACGGCTCCTATAATTCACCCCTCCACTTT; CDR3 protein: CASSLDGSYNSPLHF
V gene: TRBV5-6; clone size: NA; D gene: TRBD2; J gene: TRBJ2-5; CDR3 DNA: TGTGCCAGCAGCCCGGGGGGGGCCGGAGAGACCCAGTACTTC; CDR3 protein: CASSPGGAGETQYF
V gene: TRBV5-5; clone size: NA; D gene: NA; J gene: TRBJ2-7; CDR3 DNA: TGTGCCAGCAGCCCCAACTGGGACACTACCTACGAGCAGTACTTC; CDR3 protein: CASSPNWDTTYEQYF
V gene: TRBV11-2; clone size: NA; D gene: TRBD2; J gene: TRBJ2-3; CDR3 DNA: TGTGCCAGCAGCCCCCGGACTAGCGGAGGCACAGATACGCAGTATTTT; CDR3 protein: CASSPRTSGGTDTQYF
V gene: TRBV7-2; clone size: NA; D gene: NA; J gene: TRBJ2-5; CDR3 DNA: TGTGCCAGCAGCTTAGCAGGCGACAACCAAGAGACCCAGTACTTC; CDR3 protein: CASSLAGDNQETQYF
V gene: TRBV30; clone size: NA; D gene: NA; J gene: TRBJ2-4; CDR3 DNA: TGTGCCTGGAGTGTGTCCGGGAGAAACATTCAGTACTTC; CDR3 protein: CAWSVSGRNIQYF
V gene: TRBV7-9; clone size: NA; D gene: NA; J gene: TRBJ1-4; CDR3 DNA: TGTGCCAGCAGCTCTTACAGGGCGAATAATGAAAAACTGTTTTTT; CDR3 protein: CASSSYRANNEKLFF
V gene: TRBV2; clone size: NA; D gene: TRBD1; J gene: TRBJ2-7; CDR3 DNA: TGTGCCAGCAAGGGGACAGAAGTCTCCTACGAGCAGTACTTC; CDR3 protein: CASKGTEVSYEQYF
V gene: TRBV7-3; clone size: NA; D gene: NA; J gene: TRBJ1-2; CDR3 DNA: TGTGCCAGCAGCCTCCCTCGGGCAGGGGTGGAAGGCTACACCTTC; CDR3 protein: CASSLPRAGVEGYTF
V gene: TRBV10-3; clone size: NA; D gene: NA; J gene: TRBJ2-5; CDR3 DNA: TGTGCCATCAAGGCGGGGACGGGGCTAGCGCCTAAAGGGGCCCAAGAGACCCAGTACTTC; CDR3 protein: CAIKAGTGLAPKGAQETQYF
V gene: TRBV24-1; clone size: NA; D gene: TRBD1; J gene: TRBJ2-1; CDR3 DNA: TGTGCCACCGCGCACAGGGGAAGGGACAATGAGCAGTTCTTC; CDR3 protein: CATAHRGRDNEQFF
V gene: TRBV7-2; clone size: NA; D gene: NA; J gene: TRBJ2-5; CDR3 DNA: TGTGCCAGCAGCTCCGGTGGCGGCCCAGAGACCCAGTACTTC; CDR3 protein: CASSSGGGPETQYF
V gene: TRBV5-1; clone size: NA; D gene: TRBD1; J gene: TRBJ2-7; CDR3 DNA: TGCGCCAGCAGCTTGTGGACAGGGGTCTACGAGCAGTACTTC; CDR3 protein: CASSLWTGVYEQYF
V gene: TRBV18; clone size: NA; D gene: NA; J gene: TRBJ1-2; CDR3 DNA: TGTGCCAGCTCTCAACAGGGTACTAACTATGGCTACACCTTC; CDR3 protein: CASSQQGTNYGYTF